The clone carrying this T cell receptor (beta chain) occurred once. This entry belongs to a study of blood T cell repertoires in COVID-19. Study as a whole: Samples representing acute and convalescent COVID-19 were sourced from the United States, Italy and Spain. The cDNA or gDNA used as material had been derived from T cells, B-cell-depleted T cells, or PBMCs.

V dropped 5 bases and J dropped 2 bases, with 10 bases sitting between them. In germline, CDR1 is SGHTA, CDR2 FQGNSA. The CDR3 is 13 amino acids. As handled by the study authors: Amplification from reference gene primers served as the basis for estimated nucleated cell counts. Sequencing used immunoSEQ multiplex PCR; TCRdb keeps in-frame clones, though not all of them. That table gives V, J and clone size, and the DNA gave D and trimming. The table records about 200,000 clones, over 70% of them present only once. This receptor was identified in a woman between 70 and 85 years old with acute or convalescent COVID-19. The chain joins TRBV7-2 to TRBJ2-7, with D tentatively TRBD2 (6 bases). Sequenced material: peripheral blood. CDR3 DNA sequence: TGTGCCAGCAGCCCTAGACTAGCCTACGAGCAGTACTTC. As protein: CASSPRLAYEQYF.